Each of the 11 T cell receptor beta chains below was sequenced from the same sample in a study of metastatic and nonmetastatic thyroid tumors. Until they underwent thyroid surgery, no patient had received any treatment. TCRdb called clones again from the PCR reads with MiXCR. The profile covers 30,000 to 40,000 clones, with about 18% appearing a single time and 12% taken by the ten largest. Sequences were obtained from blood. The receptors derive from a male donor with papillary thyroid cancer or a benign thyroid nodule (not recorded which). Some clones in this sample may be carry-over from other donors' samples.

There are many counts of this clone. DNA of the CDR3: TGCAGCGTTCGCAAGGGAGTAGAAAAACTGTTTTTT. Translating it yields CSVRKGVEKLFF. J is TRBJ1-4 and V is TRBV29-1, with D hard to call. Germline V gene lookup returns CDR1 SQVTM and CDR2 ANQGSEA. The CDR3 sequence is 12 residues long. Trimming took 5 bases from V and 8 from J, leaving 12 bases between them.

This clone is termed medium-sized. The chain employs TRBV10-1 and TRBJ2-1; 11 bases line up with TRBD2. CDR3 length equals 14 residues. CDR1 is WNHNN, CDR2 SYGVQD, per germline (reference sequence). V lost 4 bases to trimming and J lost 6 bases; unmatched junction nucleotides: 2. CDR3 nucleotides: TGCGCCAGCAGTGCTAGCGGGGGGCCCAATGAGCAGTTCTTC. Amino acids: CASSASGGPNEQFF.

About this clone: An end of the junction differs from the germline gene, which may be a read error. The chain is built from TRBV6-1 and TRBJ2-3; D is possibly TRBD1 or TRBD2 (7 bases each). CDR3 length: 14 residues. In germline, CDR1 is MNHNS, CDR2 SASEGT. CDR3 amino acids: CAGNDRAGVDTQYF. In nucleotides, the CDR3 is TGTGCCGGAAATGACAGGGCGGGGGTTGATACACAGTATTTT.

The sample holds many counts of this clone. The chain combines TRBV7-6 with TRBJ2-3; 11 bases match TRBD2. The length of the CDR3 is 19 residues. V shed 2 bases, J shed 2 bases, and the junction held 12 bases outside the gene matches. Germline V CDR1 and CDR2: SGHVS, FNYEAQ. The DNA for the CDR3 is TGTGCCAGCAGCTTAATTCGGATGGCTAGCGGGGGGCACACAGATACGCAGTATTTT. This translates into CASSLIRMASGGHTDTQYF.

This clone was seen many times. This CDR3 reads CASSVSMNTEAFF. CDR3 nucleotides: TGTGCCAGCAGCGTCAGCATGAACACTGAAGCTTTCTTT. This chain joins TRBV7-3 and TRBJ1-1; no clear D. Trimming stripped 5 bases from V and 0 bases from J, with 7 bases between. The CDR3 length is 13 residues. Germline V gene data show CDR1 as SGHTA and CDR2 as FQGTGA. Combining the CDR3 with reference TRBV7-3 and TRBJ1-1 gives the whole variable domain GAGVSQTPSNKVTEKGKYVELRCDPISGHTALYWYRQSLGQGPEFLIYFQGTGAADDSGLPNDRFFAVRPEGSVSTLKIQRTERGDSAVYLCASSVSMNTEAFFGQGTRLTVV.

This clone was observed many times. The chain uses TRBV7-9 and TRBJ2-5, with D perhaps assigned TRBD1 or TRBD2 (7 bases each). Germline CDR1 SEHNR, CDR2 FQNEAQ (reference sequence). The CDR3 extends over 15 amino acids. The V end lost 8 bases, the J end lost 1 base, and 17 bases lay between the germline ends. As DNA, the CDR3 is TGTGCCAGCGGGAGCGGGGACAGCATCCAAGAGACCCAGTACTTC. As protein: CASGSGDSIQETQYF.

This clone has ten or more counts. The chain recombines TRBV28 with TRBJ2-4, with D possibly TRBD2 on 6 matching bases. Germline V CDR1 and CDR2: MDHEN, SYDVKM. The CDR3 is 16 amino acids. V shed 6 bases and J shed 2 bases, with 17 bases lying between them. The CDR3 sequence: CASSYIGGGSKNIQYF. CDR3 in DNA: TGTGCCAGCAGCTACATCGGGGGAGGTTCCAAAAACATTCAGTACTTC. Looking up the rest from reference TRBV28 and TRBJ2-4 gives the full variable domain: DVKVTQSSRYLVKRTGEKVFLECVQDMDHENMFWYRQDPGLGLRLIYFSYDVKMKEKGDIPEGYSVSREKKERFSLILESASTNQTSMYLCASSYIGGGSKNIQYFGAGTRLSVL.

This chain joins TRBV6-2 or TRBV6-3 and TRBJ1-2, with TRBD1 matching over 7 bases. The CDR3 is made up of 13 amino acids. Germline V gene data show CDR1 as MNHEY and CDR2 as SVGEGT. CDR3 sequence: CTTSRQGQLVYTF. The DNA for the CDR3 is TGTACCACCAGCAGACAGGGACAGTTGGTCTACACCTTC.

J is TRBJ1-6 and V is TRBV10-3; D not certain. CDR3 length: 14 amino acids. CDR1 is ENHRY and CDR2 is SYGVKD in the germline V gene. V lost 3 bases, J lost 11 bases, and 14 bases lay in between. The chain's CDR3 is CAISELVSNTPLHF. Written as DNA, the CDR3 is TGTGCCATCAGTGAATTAGTGTCCAATACACCCCTCCACTTT.

The DNA for the CDR3 is TGTGCCAGCAGCAGGGGCGTGGGCGGAACTAATGAAAAACTGTTTTTT. This sequence encodes CASSRGVGGTNEKLFF. The V and J genes are TRBV2 and TRBJ1-4; D might be TRBD1 (6 bases). The ends were cut back, 6 bases at V and 1 base at J, with 15 bases in the middle. From germline, CDR1 is SNHLY and CDR2 FYNNEI. CDR3 size: 16 residues.

This clone was seen repeatedly, ten times or more. Possible read error: a much larger clone is one base away. The chain combines TRBV12-3 or TRBV12-4 with TRBJ2-1, with D maybe TRBD1 (5 bases). This CDR3 spans 15 amino acids. The CDR3 bases are TGTGCCAGCAGTTTAACCGGACAAACCTACAATGAGCAGCTCTTC. This encodes CASSLTGQTYNEQLF.